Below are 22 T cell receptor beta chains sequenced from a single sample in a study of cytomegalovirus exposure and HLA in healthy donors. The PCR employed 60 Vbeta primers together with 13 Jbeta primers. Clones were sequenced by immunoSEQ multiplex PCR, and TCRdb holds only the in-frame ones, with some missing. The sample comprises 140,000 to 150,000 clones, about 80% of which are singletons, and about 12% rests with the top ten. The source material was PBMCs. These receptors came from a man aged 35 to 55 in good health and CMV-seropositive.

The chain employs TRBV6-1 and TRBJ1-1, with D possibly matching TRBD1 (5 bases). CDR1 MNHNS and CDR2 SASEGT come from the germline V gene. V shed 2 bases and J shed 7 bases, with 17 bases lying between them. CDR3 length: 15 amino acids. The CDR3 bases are TGTGCCAGCAGTGAAAAATCCGGGGGTCCCTATGAAGCTTTCTTT. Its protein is CASSEKSGGPYEAFF.

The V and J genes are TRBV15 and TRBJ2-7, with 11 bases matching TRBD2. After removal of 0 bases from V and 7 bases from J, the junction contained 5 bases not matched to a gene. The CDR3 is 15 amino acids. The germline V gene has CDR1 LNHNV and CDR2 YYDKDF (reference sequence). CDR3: CATSRDRIAGGEQYF. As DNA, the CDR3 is TGTGCCACCAGCAGAGATAGGATAGCGGGAGGGGAGCAGTACTTC.

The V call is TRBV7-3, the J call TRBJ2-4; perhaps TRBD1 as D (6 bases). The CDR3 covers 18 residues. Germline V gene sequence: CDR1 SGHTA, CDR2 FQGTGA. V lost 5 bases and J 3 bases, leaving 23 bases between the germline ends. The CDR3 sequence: CASSPQGSQISGKNIQYF. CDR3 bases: TGTGCCAGCAGCCCCCAGGGGTCTCAGATCTCGGGCAAAAACATTCAGTACTTC. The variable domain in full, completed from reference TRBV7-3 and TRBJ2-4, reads GAGVSQTPSNKVTEKGKYVELRCDPISGHTALYWYRQSLGQGPEFLIYFQGTGAADDSGLPNDRFFAVRPEGSVSTLKIQRTERGDSAVYLCASSPQGSQISGKNIQYFGAGTRLSVL.

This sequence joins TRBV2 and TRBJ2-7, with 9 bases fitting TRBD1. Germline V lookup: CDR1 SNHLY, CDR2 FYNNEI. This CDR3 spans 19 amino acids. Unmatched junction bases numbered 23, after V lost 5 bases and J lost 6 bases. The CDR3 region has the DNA TGTGCCAGCAGTATATGGGACAGGGTAGGGTTAGAGTTCTTTAGCGAGCAGTACTTC. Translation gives CASSIWDRVGLEFFSEQYF.

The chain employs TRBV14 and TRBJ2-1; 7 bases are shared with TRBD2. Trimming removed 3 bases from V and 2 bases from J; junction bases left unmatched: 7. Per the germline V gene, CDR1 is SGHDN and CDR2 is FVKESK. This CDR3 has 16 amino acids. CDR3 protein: CASSQAGAETYNEQFF. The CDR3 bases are TGTGCCAGCAGCCAGGCGGGAGCAGAAACCTACAATGAGCAGTTCTTC.

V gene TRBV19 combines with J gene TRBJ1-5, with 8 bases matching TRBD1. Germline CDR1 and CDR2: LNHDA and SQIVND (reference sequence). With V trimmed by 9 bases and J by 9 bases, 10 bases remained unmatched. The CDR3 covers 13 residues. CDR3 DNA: TGTGCCAGCAAGGGACAGGTGGAGGGGCCCCAGCATTTT. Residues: CASKGQVEGPQHF. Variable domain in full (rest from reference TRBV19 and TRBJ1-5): DGGITQSPKYLFRKEGQNVTLSCEQNLNHDAMYWYRQDPGQGLRLIYYSQIVNDFQKGDIAEGYSVSREKKESFPLTVTSAQKNPTAFYLCASKGQVEGPQHFGDGTRLSIL.

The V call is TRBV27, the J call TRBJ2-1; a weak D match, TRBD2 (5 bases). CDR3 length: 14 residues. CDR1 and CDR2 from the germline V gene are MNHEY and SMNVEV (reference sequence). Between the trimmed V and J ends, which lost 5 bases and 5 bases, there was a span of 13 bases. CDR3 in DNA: TGTGCCAGCAGTCGAGAACTTAGCGACAATGAGCAGTTCTTC. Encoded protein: CASSRELSDNEQFF.

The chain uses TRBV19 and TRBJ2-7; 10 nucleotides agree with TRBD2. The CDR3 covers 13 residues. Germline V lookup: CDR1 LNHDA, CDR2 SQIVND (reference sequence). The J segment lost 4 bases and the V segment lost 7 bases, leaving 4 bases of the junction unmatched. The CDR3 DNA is TGTGCCAGTACTAGCGGGAGTATTTACGAGCAGTACTTC. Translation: CASTSGSIYEQYF.

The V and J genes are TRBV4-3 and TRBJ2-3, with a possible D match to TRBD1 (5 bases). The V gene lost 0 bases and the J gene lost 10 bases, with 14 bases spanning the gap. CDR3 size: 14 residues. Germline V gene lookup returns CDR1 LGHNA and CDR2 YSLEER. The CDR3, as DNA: TGCGCCAGCAGCCAAGAGCCCCACTGGGGCGCGCAGTATTTT. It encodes CASSQEPHWGAQYF.

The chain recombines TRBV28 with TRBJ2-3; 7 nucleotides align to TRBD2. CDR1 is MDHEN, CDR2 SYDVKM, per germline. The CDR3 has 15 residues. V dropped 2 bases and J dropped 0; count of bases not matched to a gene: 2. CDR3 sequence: CASSLGGGSTDTQYF. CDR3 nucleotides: TGTGCCAGCAGTTTAGGGGGGGGTAGCACAGATACGCAGTATTTT.

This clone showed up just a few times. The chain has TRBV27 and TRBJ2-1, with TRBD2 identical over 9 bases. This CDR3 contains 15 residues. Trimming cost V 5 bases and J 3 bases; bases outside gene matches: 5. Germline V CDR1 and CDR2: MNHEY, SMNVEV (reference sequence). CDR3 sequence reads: CASSLPSGVYNEQFF. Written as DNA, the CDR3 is TGTGCCAGCAGTCTCCCTAGCGGGGTCTACAATGAGCAGTTCTTC.

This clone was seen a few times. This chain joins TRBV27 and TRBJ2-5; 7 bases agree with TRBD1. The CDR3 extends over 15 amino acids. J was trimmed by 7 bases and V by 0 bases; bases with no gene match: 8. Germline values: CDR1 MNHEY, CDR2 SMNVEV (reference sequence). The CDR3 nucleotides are TGTGCCAGCAGTTTATCGAGACAGGGCATCGGGACCCAGTACTTC. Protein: CASSLSRQGIGTQYF.

In DNA form, the CDR3 reads TGTGCCAGCAGTTTCTGGACTAGCCGGGGCAATGAGCAGTTCTTC. As protein: CASSFWTSRGNEQFF. This chain connects TRBV5-6 to TRBJ2-1; 8 positions match TRBD2. Germline trimming cut 5 bases from V and 6 bases from J; bases unmatched to any gene: 10. The CDR3 contains 15 residues. Germline values: CDR1 SGHDT, CDR2 YYEEEE.

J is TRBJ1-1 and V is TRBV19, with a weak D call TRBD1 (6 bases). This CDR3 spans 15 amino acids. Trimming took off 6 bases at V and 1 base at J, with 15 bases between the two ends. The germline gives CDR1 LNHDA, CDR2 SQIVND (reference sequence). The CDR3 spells CASRTVARGNTEAFF. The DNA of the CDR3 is TGTGCCAGTAGAACAGTAGCCAGGGGGAACACTGAAGCTTTCTTT. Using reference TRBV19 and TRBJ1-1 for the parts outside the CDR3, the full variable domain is DGGITQSPKYLFRKEGQNVTLSCEQNLNHDAMYWYRQDPGQGLRLIYYSQIVNDFQKGDIAEGYSVSREKKESFPLTVTSAQKNPTAFYLCASRTVARGNTEAFFGQGTRLTVV.

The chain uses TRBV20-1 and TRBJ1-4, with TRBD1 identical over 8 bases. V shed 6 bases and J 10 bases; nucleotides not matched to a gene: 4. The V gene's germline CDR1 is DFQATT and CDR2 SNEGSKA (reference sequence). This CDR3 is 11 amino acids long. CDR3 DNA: TGCAGTGCCAGGGGGCCGGCAAAACTGTTTTTT. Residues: CSARGPAKLFF.

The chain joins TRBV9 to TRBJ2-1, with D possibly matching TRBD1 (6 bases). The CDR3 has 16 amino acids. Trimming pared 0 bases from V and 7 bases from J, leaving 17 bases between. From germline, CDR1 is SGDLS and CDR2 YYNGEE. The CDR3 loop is CASSVGTEQLFNEQFF. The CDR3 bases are TGTGCCAGCAGCGTAGGGACAGAACAGCTGTTTAATGAGCAGTTCTTC.

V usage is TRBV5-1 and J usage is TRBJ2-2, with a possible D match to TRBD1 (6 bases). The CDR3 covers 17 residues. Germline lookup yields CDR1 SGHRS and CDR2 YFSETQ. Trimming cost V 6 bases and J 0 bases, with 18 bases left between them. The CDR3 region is CASTMMQGPPNTGELFF. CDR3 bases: TGCGCCAGCACTATGATGCAGGGGCCCCCGAACACCGGGGAGCTGTTTTTT.

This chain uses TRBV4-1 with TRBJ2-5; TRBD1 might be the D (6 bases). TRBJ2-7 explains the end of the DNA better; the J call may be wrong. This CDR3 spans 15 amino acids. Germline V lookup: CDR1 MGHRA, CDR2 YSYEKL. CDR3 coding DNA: TGCGCCAGCAGCCAAGAGGGCAGGGGAACCTACGAGCAGTACTTC. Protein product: CASSQEGRGTYEQYF.

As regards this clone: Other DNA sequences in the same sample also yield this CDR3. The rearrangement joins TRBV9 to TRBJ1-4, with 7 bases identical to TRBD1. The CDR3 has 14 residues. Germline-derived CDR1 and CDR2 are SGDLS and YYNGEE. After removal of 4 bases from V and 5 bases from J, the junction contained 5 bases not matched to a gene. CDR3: CASSPRQGNEKLFF. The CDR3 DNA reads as TGTGCCAGCAGCCCCCGACAGGGCAATGAAAAACTGTTTTTT.

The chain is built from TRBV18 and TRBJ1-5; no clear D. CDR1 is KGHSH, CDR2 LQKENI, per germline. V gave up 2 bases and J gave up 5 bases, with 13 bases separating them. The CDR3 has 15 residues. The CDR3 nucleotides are TGTGCCAGCTCACCAGTGAGGCGCGGGGATCAGCCCCAGCATTTT. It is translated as CASSPVRRGDQPQHF.

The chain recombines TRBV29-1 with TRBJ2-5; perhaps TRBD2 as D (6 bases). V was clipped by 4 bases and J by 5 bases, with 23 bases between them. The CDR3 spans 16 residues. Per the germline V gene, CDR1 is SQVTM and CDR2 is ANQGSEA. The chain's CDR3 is CSVGGADKWEVETQYF. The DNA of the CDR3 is TGCAGCGTTGGTGGGGCGGACAAATGGGAGGTGGAGACCCAGTACTTC.

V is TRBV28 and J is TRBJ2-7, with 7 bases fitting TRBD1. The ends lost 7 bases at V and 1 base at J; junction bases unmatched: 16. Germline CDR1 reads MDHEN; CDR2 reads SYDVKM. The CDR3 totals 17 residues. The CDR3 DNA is TGTGCCAGCAATCGAATCTACAGGGGAGATAGGTCCTACGAGCAGTACTTC. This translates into CASNRIYRGDRSYEQYF.